This T cell receptor beta chain comes out of a study of Tregs in tolerant kidney transplant recipients. Study results and caveats: Validation in larger populations is needed because few patients were studied.

As regards this clone: Its matching antigen is unknown.

The protocol was immunoSEQ multiplex PCR, while the TCRdb copy is restricted to in-frame clones and leaves out a portion. The sample includes 1,500 or so clones, more than 70% seen only once; the top ten take over 4%. The CDR3 is 19 residues long. Per germline, CDR1 LNHDA and CDR2 SQIVND (reference sequence). V was cut by 4 bases and J by 10 bases, with 32 bases left in between. V usage is TRBV19 and J usage is TRBJ2-4; possible D gene TRBD1, 6 bases. This sequence originates from a human donor in good health. The sample taken for sequencing was CD4+ T cells from blood cultured with allogeneic cells. The CDR3 nucleotides are TGTGCCAGTAGTAACTACAGGGCTACCGCGGGCGGCCCCGCTAGAATTCAGTACTTC. It codes for CASSNYRATAGGPARIQYF.